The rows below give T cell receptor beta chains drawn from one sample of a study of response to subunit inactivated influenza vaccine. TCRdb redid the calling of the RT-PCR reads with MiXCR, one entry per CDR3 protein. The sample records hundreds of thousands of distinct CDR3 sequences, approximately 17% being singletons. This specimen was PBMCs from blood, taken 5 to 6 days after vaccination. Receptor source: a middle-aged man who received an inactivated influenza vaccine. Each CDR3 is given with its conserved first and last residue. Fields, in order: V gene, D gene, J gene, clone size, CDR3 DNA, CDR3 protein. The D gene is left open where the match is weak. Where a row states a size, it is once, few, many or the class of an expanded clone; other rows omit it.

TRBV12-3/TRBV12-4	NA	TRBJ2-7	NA	TGTGCCAGCAGTCATTCTAAGGGGGAGCAGTACTTC	CASSHSKGEQYF
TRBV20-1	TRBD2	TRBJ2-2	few	TGCAGTGCTAGAGAACTAGCGGGAACTTACACCGGGGAGCTGTTTTTT	CSARELAGTYTGELFF
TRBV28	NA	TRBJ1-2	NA	TGTGCCAGCAGTCGGACGTATGGCTACACCTTC	CASSRTYGYTF
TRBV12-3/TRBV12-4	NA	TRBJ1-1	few	TGTGCCAGCAGTTCAATATGGCCTGAAGCTTTCTTT	CASSSIWPEAFF
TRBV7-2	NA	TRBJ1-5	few	TGTGCCAGCAGCCCGAGAGCGGGGGATCAGCCCCAGCATTTT	CASSPRAGDQPQHF
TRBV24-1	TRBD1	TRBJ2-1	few	TGTGCCACCAGTGACCCCGGGACAGGGAGGAGCGATGAGCAGTTCTTC	CATSDPGTGRSDEQFF
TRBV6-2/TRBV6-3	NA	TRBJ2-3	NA	TGTGCCAGCAGTTCTCCGGGACCCTTTACGGGTACGCAGTATTTT	CASSSPGPFTGTQYF
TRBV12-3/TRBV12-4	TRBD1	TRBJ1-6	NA	TGTGCCAGCAGTCCCCACAGGGGCCGAAATTCACCCCTCCACTTT	CASSPHRGRNSPLHF
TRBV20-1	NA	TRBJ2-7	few	TGCAGTGCCAACGGACAGACGAGCTCCTACGAGCAGTACTTC	CSANGQTSSYEQYF
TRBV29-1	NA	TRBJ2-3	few	TGCAGCGCCGAGGCAGCAAACACAGATACGCAGTATTTT	CSAEAANTDTQYF
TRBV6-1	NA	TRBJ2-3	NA	TGTGCCAGCAGTGCGGCTTCACCCACAGATACGCAGTATTTT	CASSAASPTDTQYF
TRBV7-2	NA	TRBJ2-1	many	TGTGCCAGCAGCTTAGCGTCGGGTGAGCAGTTCTTC	CASSLASGEQFF
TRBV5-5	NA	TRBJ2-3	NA	TGTGCCAGCAGCCACCGGGGACACATGGCAGATACGCAGTATTTT	CASSHRGHMADTQYF
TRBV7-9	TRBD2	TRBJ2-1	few	TGTGCCAGCAGCGTAGGGACTACAGACGGGCAGTTCTTC	CASSVGTTDGQFF
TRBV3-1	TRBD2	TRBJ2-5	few	TGTGCCAGCAGCACGGGACTAGCGGGATCCCAGACCCAGTACTTC	CASSTGLAGSQTQYF
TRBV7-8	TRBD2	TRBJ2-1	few	TGTGCCAGCAGCTTACCCAGGACTAGCGGGTACTACAATGAGCAGTTCTTC	CASSLPRTSGYYNEQFF
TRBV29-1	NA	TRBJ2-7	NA	TGCAGCGTTGGAAGAGAGAGTAGCTACGAGCAGTACTTC	CSVGRESSYEQYF
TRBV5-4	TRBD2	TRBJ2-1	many	TGTGCCAGCAGCAAAGGGACTAGCGGAGTCTACAATGAGCAGTTCTTC	CASSKGTSGVYNEQFF
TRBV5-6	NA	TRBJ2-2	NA	TGTGCCAGCGCCCAGATGGACACCGGGGAGCTGTTTTTT	CASAQMDTGELFF
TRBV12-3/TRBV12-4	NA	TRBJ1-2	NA	TGTGCCAGCAGTTCAGGGGTCCCTAACTATGGCTACACCTTC	CASSSGVPNYGYTF
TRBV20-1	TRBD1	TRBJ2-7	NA	TGCAGTGCTCCGGGACAGACCTACGAGCAGTACTTC	CSAPGQTYEQYF
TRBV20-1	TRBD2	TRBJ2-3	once	TGCAGTGCTACCTCGCTAGCGGGGGGACTCACAGATACGCAGTATTTT	CSATSLAGGLTDTQYF
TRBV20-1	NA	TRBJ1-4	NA	TGCAGTGCTAGTTTTCGGATTAAAAGCAATGAAAAACTGTTTTTT	CSASFRIKSNEKLFF
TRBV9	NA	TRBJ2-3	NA	TGTGCCAGCAGCGTAGCTTCGTCAGCTTCTAGCACAGATACGCAGTATTTT	CASSVASSASSTDTQYF
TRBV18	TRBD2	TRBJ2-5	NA	TGTGCCAGCTCATCCCTAGCGGGAGTTACCCAGTACTTC	CASSSLAGVTQYF
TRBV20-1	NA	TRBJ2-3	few	TGCAGTGCTACGGAGGACGGGACCTACCTCACAGATACGCAGTATTTT	CSATEDGTYLTDTQYF
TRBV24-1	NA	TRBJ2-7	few	TGTGCCACCAGTGCGTCGGGGAACTACGAGCAGTACTTC	CATSASGNYEQYF
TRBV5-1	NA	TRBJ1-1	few	TGCGCCAGCAGCCCCGCAGGGGATAAAAACACTGAAGCTTTCTTT	CASSPAGDKNTEAFF
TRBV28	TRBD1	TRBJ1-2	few	TGTGCCAGCAACGACCGGGACAGGGATTCCTATGGCTACACCTTC	CASNDRDRDSYGYTF
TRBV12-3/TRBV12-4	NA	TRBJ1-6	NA	TGTGCCAGCAGTTTAGCCTTCGGGGTAGATTCACCCCTCCACTTT	CASSLAFGVDSPLHF
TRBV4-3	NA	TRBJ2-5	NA	TGCGCCAGCAGCCAAGATTCCGGCGCCATGAGGGTGGAGACCCAGTACTTC	CASSQDSGAMRVETQYF
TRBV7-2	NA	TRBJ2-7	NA	TGTGCCAGCAGCCTGGCGTCCACGTCCCCATACGAGCAGTACTTC	CASSLASTSPYEQYF
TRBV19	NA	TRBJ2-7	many	TGTGCCACCCCCCAGACAGAGCCGTACGAGCAGTACTTC	CATPQTEPYEQYF
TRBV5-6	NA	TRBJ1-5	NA	TGTGCCAGCAGCTTGGGAGCTCCGGTCAATCAGCCCCAGCATTTT	CASSLGAPVNQPQHF
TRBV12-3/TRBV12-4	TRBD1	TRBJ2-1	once	TGTGCCAGCAGTTTAGAGGGGGCGTGGTACAATGAGCAGTTCTTC	CASSLEGAWYNEQFF
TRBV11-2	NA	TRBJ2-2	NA	TGTGCCAGCAGCTTAGGAGCGGGACAGGTCCTCATTGCGAACACCGGGGAGCTGTTTTTT	CASSLGAGQVLIANTGELFF
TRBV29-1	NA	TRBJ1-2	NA	TGCAGCGTTTCAGTGGCAGGCGGTTCAAACTATGGCTACACCTTC	CSVSVAGGSNYGYTF
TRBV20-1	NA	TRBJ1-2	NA	TGCAGTGCTCCCCAACGGCGGGCAGCCGATGGCTACACCTTC	CSAPQRRAADGYTF
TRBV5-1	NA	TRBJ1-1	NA	TGCGCCAGCAGCTTGGGGTCAGGGGTTACTGAAGCTTTCTTT	CASSLGSGVTEAFF
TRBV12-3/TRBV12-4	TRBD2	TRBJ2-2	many	TGTGCCAGCAGTTTTATCGGGGGACTAGCTGCCGGGGAGCTGTTTTTT	CASSFIGGLAAGELFF